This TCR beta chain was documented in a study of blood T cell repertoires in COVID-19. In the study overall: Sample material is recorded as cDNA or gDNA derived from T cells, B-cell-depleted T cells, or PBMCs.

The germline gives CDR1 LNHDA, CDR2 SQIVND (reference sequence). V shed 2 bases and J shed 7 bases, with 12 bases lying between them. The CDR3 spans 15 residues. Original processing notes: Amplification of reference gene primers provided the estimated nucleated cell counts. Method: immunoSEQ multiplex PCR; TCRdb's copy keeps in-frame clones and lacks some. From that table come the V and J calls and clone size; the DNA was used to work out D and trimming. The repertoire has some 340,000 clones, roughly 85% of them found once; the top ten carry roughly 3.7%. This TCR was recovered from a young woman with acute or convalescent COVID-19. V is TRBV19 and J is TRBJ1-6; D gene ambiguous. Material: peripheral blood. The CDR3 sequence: CASSISGRNNSPLHF. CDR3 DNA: TGTGCCAGTAGTATAAGTGGCAGGAACAATTCACCCCTCCACTTT. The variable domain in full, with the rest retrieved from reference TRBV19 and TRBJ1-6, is DGGITQSPKYLFRKEGQNVTLSCEQNLNHDAMYWYRQDPGQGLRLIYYSQIVNDFQKGDIAEGYSVSREKKESFPLTVTSAQKNPTAFYLCASSISGRNNSPLHFGNGTRLTVT.